Below, 30 T cell receptor beta chains from the same sample are listed, as sequenced in a study of blood T cells in healthy people across ages. For the second PCR, which ran for about 7 to 12 cycles, a sample-barcoded 5' primer and a J-beta primer mix were used. TCRdb called the 5' RACE reads again in MiXCR, with one record for every CDR3 protein. The sample includes about a million distinct CDR3 sequences, more than 30% of them seen just once. Source material: blood. Source of these receptors: a man aged 18 to 30 in good health.

DNA for the CDR3: TGTGCCAGCAGCGTGAGCGAGGGGTATGAGCAGTTCTTC. The encoded protein is CASSVSEGYEQFF. This rearrangement joins TRBV9 to TRBJ2-1; possibly TRBD1 or TRBD2 for D (5 bases each). The CDR3 length is 13 residues. V was trimmed by 2 bases and J by 8 bases, leaving 11 bases between them. Germline CDR1 and CDR2: SGDLS and YYNGEE.

A remark on this clonotype: Mismatch with germline at one junction end may stem from a read error. The chain joins TRBV6-1 to TRBJ2-6; tentative D call: TRBD1 (5 bases). Germline V lookup: CDR1 MNHNS, CDR2 SASEGT. CDR3 size: 16 residues. This chain's CDR3 is CASWMAPYSGANVPTF. DNA of the CDR3: TGTGCCAGCTGGATGGCTCCTTACTCTGGGGCCAACGTCCCGACTTTC.

This clonotype was counted at least ten times. The V gene is TRBV5-1, the J gene TRBJ1-4; possible D gene TRBD1, 5 bases. In germline, CDR1 is SGHRS, CDR2 YFSETQ. The CDR3 spans 14 residues. V was clipped by 3 bases and J by 0 bases, with 6 bases between them. For the CDR3, the DNA is TGCGCCAGCAGCTGGACATCAACTAATGAAAAACTGTTTTTT. Translating gives CASSWTSTNEKLFF.

This clonotype has just a few counts. The chain joins TRBV6-1 to TRBJ2-1; D perhaps matches TRBD2 (7 bases). The germline gives CDR1 MNHNS, CDR2 SASEGT. The ends were cut back, 2 bases at V and 3 bases at J, with 11 bases in the middle. There are 15 residues in the CDR3. The CDR3 sequence: CASSERGGGYNEQFF. The CDR3 DNA follows: TGTGCCAGCAGTGAAAGGGGGGGGGGCTACAATGAGCAGTTCTTC.

This clonotype was seen only once. V is TRBV3-1 and J is TRBJ2-3; the D is unclear. Germline CDR1 LGHDT, CDR2 YNNKEL (reference sequence). Trimming removed 2 bases from V and 2 bases from J, with 14 bases in between. The CDR3 extends over 16 amino acids. CDR3: CASSQFPLSNTDTQYF. The DNA of the CDR3 is TGTGCCAGCAGCCAATTCCCCCTATCCAACACAGATACGCAGTATTTT.

This clonotype was observed a few times. This chain uses TRBV24-1 with TRBJ1-5; no clear D gene. Trimming pared 6 bases from V and 3 bases from J, leaving 8 bases between. The germline V gene has CDR1 KGHDR and CDR2 SFDVKD. This CDR3 region has 13 residues. The CDR3 region has the DNA TGTGCCACCAGTTTTGGTGACAATCAGCCCCAGCATTTT. Protein: CATSFGDNQPQHF.

The chain uses TRBV7-2 and TRBJ1-2; D is unresolved. Germline V gene sequence: CDR1 SGHTA, CDR2 FQGNSA. Trimming stripped 4 bases from V and 7 bases from J, with 13 bases between. CDR3 length: 13 amino acids. The CDR3 reads CASSSWTGTGYTF. CDR3 bases: TGTGCCAGCAGCTCATGGACGGGAACTGGCTACACCTTC.

The chain employs TRBV3-1 and TRBJ1-2; D gene uncertain. Trimming removed 0 bases from V and 8 bases from J, with 10 bases in between. The CDR3 totals 13 residues. CDR1 is LGHDT and CDR2 is YNNKEL in the germline V gene (reference sequence). The CDR3 protein is CASSQDTNRGYTF. In nucleotides, the CDR3 is TGTGCCAGCAGCCAAGATACAAACAGAGGCTACACCTTC.

This chain joins TRBV4-2 and TRBJ1-1; D gene uncertain. V lost 1 base and J 0 bases, leaving 12 bases between the germline ends. This CDR3 is built from 16 residues. From germline, CDR1 is LGHNA and CDR2 YNFKEQ. CDR3 in amino acids: CASSQAGGRLNTEAFF. The CDR3 DNA reads as TGTGCCAGCAGCCAAGCCGGAGGTAGGCTGAACACTGAAGCTTTCTTT.

This clonotype was seen ten or more times. V is TRBV20-1 and J is TRBJ2-4; D tentatively fits TRBD1 or TRBD2 (7 bases each). This CDR3 is built from 14 residues. Germline lookup yields CDR1 DFQATT and CDR2 SNEGSKA (reference sequence). The V gene lost 5 bases and the J gene lost 7 bases, with 18 bases spanning the gap. CDR3 sequence reads: CSAPPDREGNIQYF. The CDR3 nucleotides read TGCAGTGCTCCCCCAGACAGGGAGGGGAACATTCAGTACTTC.

This clonotype was observed a few times. This chain connects TRBV7-2 to TRBJ1-6; a possible D gene is TRBD1 (5 bases). Germline V gene sequence: CDR1 SGHTA, CDR2 FQGNSA. CDR3 size: 16 residues. With 5 bases removed from V and 0 bases from J, the gap between germline ends came to 11 bases. For the CDR3, the DNA is TGTGCCAGCAGCCGGCGACAGAGCTCCTATAATTCACCCCTCCACTTT. As protein: CASSRRQSSYNSPLHF.

This clonotype has more than one count but fewer than ten. The rearrangement joins TRBV20-1 to TRBJ1-1, with a weak D call TRBD1 (5 bases). Germline V gene data show CDR1 as DFQATT and CDR2 as SNEGSKA (reference sequence). The CDR3 totals 15 residues. V gave up 6 bases and J gave up 1 base, with 18 bases separating them. CDR3 region: CSAAGLGATNTEAFF. CDR3 sequence (DNA): TGCAGTGCCGCGGGGTTAGGGGCTACGAACACTGAAGCTTTCTTT.

The chain couples TRBV30 to TRBJ2-3; D possibly corresponds to TRBD1 (5 bases). CDR3 length: 12 residues. The V and J ends lost 0 bases and 6 bases respectively, with 7 bases between them. CDR1 is GTSNPN and CDR2 is SVGIG in the germline V gene (reference sequence). CDR3 in DNA: TGTGCCTGGAGTGTTGGGGCGGATACGCAGTATTTT. Translating gives CAWSVGADTQYF.

The genes are TRBV5-1 and TRBJ1-1; D remains unclear. This CDR3 has 15 residues. Per germline, CDR1 SGHRS and CDR2 YFSETQ. V was clipped by 3 bases and J by 5 bases, with 17 bases between them. DNA for the CDR3: TGCGCCAGCAGCTCTACGACGTTCCCGGGAACTGAAGCTTTCTTT. Translated, it gives CASSSTTFPGTEAFF. The variable domain in full, completed from reference TRBV5-1 and TRBJ1-1, reads KAGVTQTPRYLIKTRGQQVTLSCSPISGHRSVSWYQQTPGQGLQFLFEYFSETQRNKGNFPGRFSGRQFSNSRSEMNVSTLELGDSALYLCASSSTTFPGTEAFFGQGTRLTVV.

The chain uses TRBV2 and TRBJ1-4, with 9 nucleotides matching TRBD1. Per the germline V gene, CDR1 is SNHLY and CDR2 is FYNNEI. With V trimmed by 6 bases and J by 7 bases, 9 bases remained unmatched. The CDR3 is 15 residues long. CDR3 sequence (DNA): TGTGCCAGCAGGGCACAGGGGGCGCGAGGTGAAAAACTGTTTTTT. It specifies CASRAQGARGEKLFF.

The CDR3 loop reads CASSAPGDNQPQHF. The CDR3 DNA reads TGTGCCAGCAGTGCACCCGGTGACAATCAGCCCCAGCATTTT. V usage is TRBV7-9 and J usage is TRBJ1-5; no firm D call. The germline gives CDR1 SEHNR, CDR2 FQNEAQ (reference sequence). V dropped 6 bases and J dropped 3 bases, with 12 bases sitting between them. CDR3 length: 14 residues.

The sample holds many counts of this clonotype. J is TRBJ2-5 and V is TRBV2; D gene ambiguous. The V end lost 3 bases, the J end lost 10 bases, and 12 bases lay between the germline ends. This CDR3 is 12 amino acids long. The germline V gene has CDR1 SNHLY and CDR2 FYNNEI. The CDR3 region is CASSDTSAVQYF. DNA for the CDR3: TGTGCCAGCAGTGATACGTCGGCAGTCCAGTACTTC.

The chain couples TRBV7-2 to TRBJ1-4; D not resolved. The CDR3 is 17 amino acids. V shed 2 bases and J shed 0 bases, with 13 bases lying between them. CDR1 is SGHTA, CDR2 FQGNSA, per germline. The CDR3 reads CASSLPTESATNEKLFF. CDR3 nucleotide sequence: TGTGCCAGCAGCTTACCAACAGAGTCAGCAACTAATGAAAAACTGTTTTTT.

The chain joins TRBV20-1 to TRBJ1-1, with D unresolved. The germline V and J ends were trimmed by 1 base and 11 bases, with 11 bases remaining between them. The CDR3 is made up of 11 amino acids. Germline values: CDR1 DFQATT, CDR2 SNEGSKA (reference sequence). The CDR3 sequence: CSARVRVKAFF. CDR3 DNA sequence: TGCAGTGCTAGAGTCCGGGTGAAGGCTTTCTTT.

A few counts support this clonotype. Germline is not matched at one junction end, which may reflect a read error. The V and J genes are TRBV9 and TRBJ1-5, with no clear D. The CDR3 totals 14 residues. Germline lookup yields CDR1 SGDLS and CDR2 YYNGEE. CDR3 protein: CANSVDAGNQPQHF. CDR3 sequence (DNA): TGTGCCAACAGCGTAGACGCGGGAAATCAGCCCCAGCATTTT.

The J gene is TRBJ1-2, the V gene TRBV9; 9 bases map to TRBD1. CDR3 length: 12 residues. The V gene end was trimmed by 4 bases and the J gene end by 8 bases; junction bases not matched to a gene: 3. Looked up from germline, CDR1 is SGDLS and CDR2 is YYNGEE. The CDR3 protein is CASSTTGGGYTF. CDR3 in DNA: TGTGCCAGCAGCACAACAGGGGGCGGCTACACCTTC.

This clonotype came up a few times. The rearrangement links TRBV4-1 to TRBJ2-3; 9 nucleotides line up with TRBD1. The J segment lost 8 bases and the V segment lost 3 bases, leaving 12 bases of the junction unmatched. The CDR3 covers 16 residues. CDR1 and CDR2 from the germline V gene are MGHRA and YSYEKL. CDR3 in DNA: TGCGCCAGCAGCCACCCCCGGGACAGGGCCAGTCGTACGCAGTATTTT. Translation gives CASSHPRDRASRTQYF.

The chain has TRBV6-5 and TRBJ1-5, with D uncertain. The CDR3 consists of 15 residues. The V gene's germline CDR1 is MNHEY and CDR2 SVGAGI. V was trimmed by 6 bases and J by 1 base, leaving 13 bases between them. In DNA form, the CDR3 reads TGTGCCAGCAGAAAGGGTGTGGGAAGCAATCAGCCCCAGCATTTT. Protein product: CASRKGVGSNQPQHF.

This clonotype was detected only a few times. V usage is TRBV27 and J usage is TRBJ2-6; D call uncertain. CDR3 length: 16 amino acids. CDR1 is MNHEY and CDR2 is SMNVEV in the germline V gene (reference sequence). V lost 5 bases to trimming and J lost 0 bases, with 11 bases between them. CDR3 sequence: CASSPTFTSGANVLTF. The CDR3, as DNA: TGTGCCAGCAGTCCGACCTTCACCTCTGGGGCCAACGTCCTGACTTTC.

There are a few counts of this clonotype. The chain has TRBV5-6 and TRBJ2-7; 9 positions match TRBD1. The CDR3 length is 19 residues. V gave up 1 base and J gave up 6 bases; unmatched junction bases: 20. Germline CDR1 reads SGHDT; CDR2 reads YYEEEE. The CDR3 is CASSLFPVYTGTGPREQYF. For the CDR3, the DNA is TGTGCCAGCAGCTTGTTTCCTGTTTATACCGGGACAGGGCCTCGCGAGCAGTACTTC.

The chain joins TRBV11-1 to TRBJ2-1; a weak D match, TRBD2 (5 bases). This CDR3 has 18 residues. Germline CDR1 reads SGHAT; CDR2 reads FQDESV (reference sequence). The V gene lost 1 base and the J gene lost 0 bases, with 16 bases spanning the gap. The CDR3 protein is CASSLVDSGRSSYNEQFF. CDR3 DNA: TGTGCCAGCAGCTTAGTGGACTCAGGACGGAGCTCCTACAATGAGCAGTTCTTC. The full variable domain, completed using reference TRBV11-1 and TRBJ2-1, is EAEVAQSPRYKITEKSQAVAFWCDPISGHATLYWYRQILGQGPELLVQFQDESVVDDSQLPKDRFSAERLKGVDSTLKIQPAELGDSAMYLCASSLVDSGRSSYNEQFFGPGTRLTVL.

The V gene is TRBV11-2, the J gene TRBJ1-2, with a weak D call TRBD1 (5 bases). The CDR3 sequence is 17 residues long. CDR1 SGHAT and CDR2 FQNNGV come from the germline V gene. Trimming pared 4 bases from V and 2 bases from J, leaving 20 bases between. The CDR3 DNA reads TGTGCCAGCAGCTCTCTCACTCGTCGGGGCCCGAACTATGGCTACACCTTC. It translates to CASSSLTRRGPNYGYTF.

This clonotype occurred a few times. The chain is built from TRBV20-1 and TRBJ1-5; D possibly corresponds to TRBD1 (6 bases). V was cut by 1 base and J by 5 bases, with 12 bases left in between. The CDR3 contains 14 residues. The V gene's germline CDR1 is DFQATT and CDR2 SNEGSKA (reference sequence). CDR3 sequence (DNA): TGCAGTGCTAGAGGGCAGGGGTTTTATCAGCCCCAGCATTTT. This translates into CSARGQGFYQPQHF.

V usage is TRBV10-3 and J usage is TRBJ2-5, with 9 positions matching TRBD2. Germline V gives CDR1 ENHRY, CDR2 SYGVKD. With V trimmed by 0 bases and J by 11 bases, 16 bases remained unmatched. The CDR3 covers 17 residues. CDR3 protein: CAISESEGASGAHEQYF. DNA for the CDR3: TGTGCCATCAGTGAGTCGGAGGGGGCTAGCGGGGCCCATGAGCAGTACTTC.

This clonotype has only a few counts. The chain has TRBV24-1 and TRBJ2-5, with a tentative D call TRBD1 (5 bases). The CDR3 sequence is 16 residues long. Germline V gene lookup returns CDR1 KGHDR and CDR2 SFDVKD. The ends were cut back, 1 base at V and 4 bases at J, with 15 bases in the middle. DNA for the CDR3: TGTGCCACCAGTGATTTACGGCAGGGTAGAGGAGAGACCCAGTACTTC. This gives the protein CATSDLRQGRGETQYF.